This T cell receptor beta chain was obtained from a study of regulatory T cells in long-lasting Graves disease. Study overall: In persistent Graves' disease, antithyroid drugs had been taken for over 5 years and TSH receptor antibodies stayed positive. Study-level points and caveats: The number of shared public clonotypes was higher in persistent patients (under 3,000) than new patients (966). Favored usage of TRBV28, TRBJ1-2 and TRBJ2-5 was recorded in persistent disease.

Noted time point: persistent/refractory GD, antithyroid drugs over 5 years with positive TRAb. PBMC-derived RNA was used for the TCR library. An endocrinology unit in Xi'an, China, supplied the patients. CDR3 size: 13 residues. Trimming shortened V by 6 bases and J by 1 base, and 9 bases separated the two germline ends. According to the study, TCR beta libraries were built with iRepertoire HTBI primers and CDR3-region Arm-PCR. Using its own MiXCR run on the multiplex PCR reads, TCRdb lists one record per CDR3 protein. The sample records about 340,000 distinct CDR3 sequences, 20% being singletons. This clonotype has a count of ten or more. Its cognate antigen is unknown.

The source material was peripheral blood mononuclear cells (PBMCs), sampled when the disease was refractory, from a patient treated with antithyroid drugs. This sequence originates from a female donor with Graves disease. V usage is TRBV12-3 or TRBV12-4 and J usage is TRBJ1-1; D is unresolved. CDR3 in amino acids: CASSFSGNTEAFF. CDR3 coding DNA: TGTGCCAGCAGCTTTTCAGGGAACACTGAAGCTTTCTTT.